This T cell receptor (beta chain) was obtained from a study of CD8+ T cells in alopecia areata. Background on the study: Treated patients were dosed with oral tofacitinib, taking 5 to 10 mg twice daily. Findings and caveats of the study: Relative to mice, TCR sharing across patients was less clear, a difference possibly HLA-related. Affected lesional scalp, above all in alopecia totalis/universalis, was more clonal than normal scalp.

Sequencing templates came from extracted RNA that was reverse transcribed into cDNA. Profiled with immunoSEQ multiplex PCR; TCRdb holds only in-frame clones, not every one. This table holds over 150,000 clones, less than 80% found once. In this sample, this clone turned up once. Its antigen is unidentified. Treatment meaning: oral pan-JAK inhibitor, 5-10 mg twice daily. The sorting of PBMCs gave CD4+ and CD8+ T cells. CDR1 is SEHNR, CDR2 FQNEAQ, per germline (reference sequence). V lost 4 bases and J lost 1, with 10 bases in between. This CDR3 region has 14 residues. Sequences were derived from CD4+ T cells sorted from blood, sampled at week 24, from a patient treated with tofacitinib. The receptor's source is a human donor with alopecia areata. V is TRBV7-9 and J is TRBJ1-1, with a possible D match to TRBD1 (6 bases). The CDR3, as DNA: TGTGCCAGCAGCTCAAGGGGGGGGAACACTGAAGCTTTCTTT. Translated: CASSSRGGNTEAFF.